The rows below give T cell receptor beta chains drawn from one sample of a study of shared clonotypes between healthy human individuals. The data were produced by immunoSEQ multiplex PCR, yet TCRdb's version contains in-frame clones alone and is incomplete. The sample holds 2 million to 2.5 million clones, approximately 94% seen once. Source material: naive CD8+ T cells sorted from blood. The receptors originated from a young man in good health. CDR3s include the opening cysteine and the closing phenylalanine or tryptophan. The D gene is left open where the match is weak. Expanded clones get a size class; other rows say once, few or many, or leave the size out.

d_call,clone_size,j_call,v_call,cdr3_nt,cdr3_aa
TRBD1,-,TRBJ2-7,TRBV7-9,TGTGCCAGCAGCACAGGAATGGGACAGGGATCCTACGAGCAGTACTTC,CASSTGMGQGSYEQYF
TRBD2,-,TRBJ2-1,TRBV11-2,TGTGCCAGCAGCACTCCTAGCGGCGATGAGCAGTTCTTC,CASSTPSGDEQFF
TRBD2,-,TRBJ2-7,TRBV7-9,TGTGCCAGCAGCCAATACCTGGGACTAGCTGGGGACCACTACGAGCAGTACTTC,CASSQYLGLAGDHYEQYF
-,once,TRBJ2-7,TRBV6-1,TGTGCCAGCAGTGAAGCGCTTATGGGCCACGAGCAGTACTTC,CASSEALMGHEQYF
-,once,TRBJ1-1,TRBV6-6,TGTGCCAGCGAGGGGACATCTAATGAAGCTTTCTTT,CASEGTSNEAFF
-,once,TRBJ1-5,TRBV19,TGTGCCAGTAGAGGGAGGGATCAGCCCCAGCATTTT,CASRGRDQPQHF
-,-,TRBJ1-5,TRBV19,TGTGCCAGTACCTCAGGAGGCAGGGCAAATCAGCCCCAGCATTTT,CASTSGGRANQPQHF
-,-,TRBJ2-7,TRBV6-5,TGTGCCAGCAGTTACTCGATCACACCAGAAACCTACGAGCAGTACTTC,CASSYSITPETYEQYF
-,-,TRBJ2-7,TRBV7-6,TGTGCCAGCAGCTCTTGGGGCAACGAGCAGTACTTC,CASSSWGNEQYF
-,-,TRBJ2-5,TRBV5-4,TGTGCCAGCAGCTTGGAGGTGGGATCGGAGACCCAGTACTTC,CASSLEVGSETQYF
-,-,TRBJ2-7,TRBV7-9,TGTGCCAGCAGCACGATGGACAGCCACTACGAGCAGTACTTC,CASSTMDSHYEQYF
TRBD1,-,TRBJ1-1,TRBV28,TGTGCCAGCAGTTTATATCCCGGGACAGGGATGAACACTGAAGCTTTCTTT,CASSLYPGTGMNTEAFF
-,-,TRBJ1-6,TRBV9,TGTGCCAGCAGCGTAGGGGGGACCCCGGCACCCCTCCACTTT,CASSVGGTPAPLHF
TRBD2,-,TRBJ2-5,TRBV28,TGTGCCAGCGGGTTAAAGGGACTAGCGGTCCAAGAGACCCAGTACTTC,CASGLKGLAVQETQYF
-,-,TRBJ1-5,TRBV4-1,TGCGCCAGCAGCCAAGGATTGAAACAGCCCCAGCATTTT,CASSQGLKQPQHF
TRBD2,-,TRBJ2-5,TRBV2,TGTGCCAGCAGTGAGGGTCGGGTAGCGGGAGAAGGGGGAGAGACCCAGTACTTC,CASSEGRVAGEGGETQYF